These 31 T cell receptor beta chains came from one sample sequenced in a study of early T cells in non-severe SARS-CoV-2 infection. TCRdb reanalysed the 5' RACE reads using MiXCR and keeps one entry per CDR3 protein. The sample contains 32,000 or so distinct CDR3 sequences, around 6% of which appear only once. The specimen sequenced was whole blood. The source is an adult who was a healthcare worker with PCR-confirmed SARS-CoV-2 infection or an uninfected control (not recorded which).

This clonotype showed up just a few times. The chain's CDR3 is CASRALAATFNEQFF. Written as DNA, the CDR3 is TGTGCCAGCAGGGCACTAGCGGCAACCTTCAATGAGCAGTTCTTC. The chain recombines TRBV12-3 or TRBV12-4 with TRBJ2-1; TRBD2 agrees at 8 bases. V was clipped by 6 bases and J by 6 bases; unmatched bases: 10. This CDR3 contains 15 residues.

The gene calls are TRBV5-1 and TRBJ1-5; 10 bases agree with TRBD1. The germline V gene has CDR1 SGHRS and CDR2 YFSETQ. The CDR3 contains 14 residues. The J segment lost 5 bases and the V segment lost 2 bases, leaving 1 base of the junction unmatched. The CDR3 DNA follows: TGCGCCAGCAGCTTTGGGACAGGGGATCAGCCCCAGCATTTT. This translates into CASSFGTGDQPQHF.

The chain combines TRBV29-1 with TRBJ1-3; no reliable D call. This CDR3 comprises 14 residues. Trimming removed 7 bases from V and 2 bases from J, with 15 bases in between. Per germline, CDR1 SQVTM and CDR2 ANQGSEA. The CDR3 DNA follows: TGCAGCGGAGGAGATTGGGGAACTGGAAACACCATATATTTT. Its translation: CSGGDWGTGNTIYF.

V usage is TRBV3-1 and J usage is TRBJ2-5, with a tentative D call TRBD2 (6 bases). Germline-derived CDR1 and CDR2 are LGHDT and YNNKEL (reference sequence). The length of the CDR3 is 13 residues. With 8 bases removed from V and 3 bases from J, the gap between germline ends came to 13 bases. Here the CDR3 reads CASGGTGEETQYF. CDR3 nucleotide sequence: TGTGCCAGCGGGGGGACGGGGGAAGAGACCCAGTACTTC.

Many counts were recorded for this clonotype. The V call is TRBV30, the J call TRBJ2-3; 10 positions match TRBD2. Trimming removed 4 bases from V and 4 bases from J; junction bases left unmatched: 11. The CDR3 is 16 amino acids. Germline CDR1 and CDR2: GTSNPN and SVGIG (reference sequence). As DNA, the CDR3 is TGTGCCTGGAATAGCCAGTCTAGCGGGGGTGCAGATACGCAGTATTTT. Translating gives CAWNSQSSGGADTQYF.

In its sample, this clonotype is medium-sized. V is TRBV5-1 and J is TRBJ2-1; D is undetermined. Germline assignment: CDR1 SGHRS and CDR2 YFSETQ. The CDR3 contains 10 residues. Trimming shortened V by 7 bases and J by 12 bases, and 11 bases separated the two germline ends. The CDR3 coding sequence is TGCGCCAGCGGGGTCGAGACGCAGTTCTTC. This gives the protein CASGVETQFF.

This clonotype was picked up many times. This chain links TRBV5-1 with TRBJ2-6; the D is unclear. V lost 0 bases and J 0 bases, leaving 7 bases between the germline ends. The CDR3 covers 16 residues. Per the germline V gene, CDR1 is SGHRS and CDR2 is YFSETQ. The chain's CDR3 is CASSLVPPSGANVLTF. The CDR3 nucleotides are TGCGCCAGCAGCTTGGTTCCCCCCTCTGGGGCCAACGTCCTGACTTTC. The entire variable domain, with the rest obtained from reference TRBV5-1 and TRBJ2-6, is as follows: KAGVTQTPRYLIKTRGQQVTLSCSPISGHRSVSWYQQTPGQGLQFLFEYFSETQRNKGNFPGRFSGRQFSNSRSEMNVSTLELGDSALYLCASSLVPPSGANVLTFGAGSRLTVL.

This clonotype came up many times. The chain carries TRBV10-1 and TRBJ2-5, with a possible D match to TRBD2 (5 bases). Germline CDR1 and CDR2: WNHNN and SYGVQD (reference sequence). The length of the CDR3 is 14 residues. The germline V and J ends were trimmed by 0 bases and 4 bases, with 9 bases remaining between them. In DNA form, the CDR3 reads TGCGCCAGCAGTGAGTCCGGGGAAGGAGAGACCCAGTACTTC. This translates into CASSESGEGETQYF.

The chain uses TRBV3-1 and TRBJ2-7; possible D gene TRBD2, 5 bases. The CDR3 extends over 13 amino acids. Between the trimmed V and J ends, which lost 1 base and 6 bases, there was a span of 10 bases. Germline CDR1 is LGHDT and CDR2 is YNNKEL (reference sequence). CDR3: CASSQGGLLEQYF. CDR3 nucleotides: TGTGCCAGCAGCCAAGGCGGACTCCTCGAGCAGTACTTC.

This clonotype was observed many times. The V call is TRBV3-1, the J call TRBJ1-2, with D unclear. CDR3 length: 12 amino acids. Germline-derived CDR1 and CDR2 are LGHDT and YNNKEL (reference sequence). V was cut by 2 bases and J by 8 bases, with 9 bases left in between. The CDR3 DNA reads as TGTGCCAGCAGCCAATCAATTTGGGGCTACACCTTC. This sequence encodes CASSQSIWGYTF.

This clonotype was counted a few times. The V call is TRBV6-6, the J call TRBJ2-4; D may be TRBD1 (6 bases). CDR1 MNHNY and CDR2 SVGAGI come from the germline V gene (reference sequence). V was pared by 5 bases and J by 5 bases, with 19 bases between. This CDR3 has 16 residues. Here the CDR3 reads CASSSPLQGWENIQYF. In nucleotides, the CDR3 is TGTGCCAGCAGTAGCCCGCTACAGGGATGGGAAAACATTCAGTACTTC.

This clonotype is medium-sized (0.01 to 0.1%). CDR3 protein: CASSQEPATVTEAFF. Written as DNA, the CDR3 is TGTGCCAGCAGCCAAGAACCAGCGACCGTGACTGAAGCTTTCTTT. V gene TRBV4-2 combines with J gene TRBJ1-1; D uncertain. Trimming took 0 bases from V and 5 from J, leaving 13 bases between them. This CDR3 has 15 residues. The germline CDR1 and CDR2 sequences are LGHNA and YNFKEQ.

This clonotype was seen at least ten times. This CDR3 is CASGQAGGHLFPQHF. DNA for the CDR3: TGTGCCAGCGGACAAGCAGGGGGCCACCTTTTCCCCCAGCATTTT. V is TRBV6-1 and J is TRBJ1-5; 8 bases align to TRBD1. Germline lookup yields CDR1 MNHNS and CDR2 SASEGT. Unmatched junction bases numbered 16, after V lost 8 bases and J lost 10 bases. The CDR3 totals 15 residues.

This clonotype occurred a few times. The chain combines TRBV6-2 or TRBV6-3 with TRBJ2-7; the D gene is possibly TRBD1 (5 bases). This CDR3 comprises 14 residues. CDR1 MNHEY and CDR2 SVGEGT come from the germline V gene. V lost 4 bases, J lost 2 bases, and 12 bases lay in between. The CDR3: CASSSGSSTYEQYF. As DNA, the CDR3 is TGTGCCAGCAGTTCAGGGTCATCTACCTACGAGCAGTACTTC.

The chain recombines TRBV29-1 with TRBJ2-3; a possible D gene is TRBD2 (7 bases). The CDR3 loop spans 16 amino acids. In germline, CDR1 is SQVTM, CDR2 ANQGSEA. Trimming cost V 4 bases and J 5 bases, with 22 bases left between them. The CDR3: CSVVGVGTGGVDTQYF. The CDR3 DNA follows: TGCAGCGTTGTAGGTGTTGGAACGGGGGGCGTAGATACGCAGTATTTT.

This clonotype appeared a few times. V and J are TRBV7-2 and TRBJ1-1; D remains ambiguous. CDR1 is SGHTA and CDR2 is FQGNSA in the germline V gene. The V end was cut by 4 bases, the J end by 1 base, with 10 bases between. The CDR3 runs 14 residues. In nucleotides, the CDR3 is TGTGCCAGCAGCTCTCTAGCCCGGAACACTGAAGCTTTCTTT. Its translation is CASSSLARNTEAFF.

This clonotype is labeled as medium-sized (0.01 to 0.1%). The rearrangement uses TRBV30 and TRBJ1-6; D unclear. This CDR3 contains 16 residues. Deletions cut 0 bases from V and 9 bases from J, with 18 bases between. Germline V gene sequence: CDR1 GTSNPN, CDR2 SVGIG (reference sequence). For the CDR3, the DNA is TGTGCCTGGAGTGTCTCGATATTTGGGCGACCTTCACCCCTCCACTTT. The encoded protein is CAWSVSIFGRPSPLHF.

This clonotype was detected ten times or more. The rearrangement joins TRBV5-5 to TRBJ1-2, with TRBD1 as a possible D gene (6 bases). Trimming pared 5 bases from V and 4 bases from J, leaving 9 bases between. The CDR3 sequence is 12 residues long. Germline CDR1 SGHKS, CDR2 YYEKEE (reference sequence). The CDR3 DNA is TGTGCCAGCAGTCGGGACACCTATGGCTACACCTTC. It translates to CASSRDTYGYTF.

This clonotype has a count of ten or more. The genes are TRBV6-5 and TRBJ1-5, with D unresolved. Trimming removed 6 bases at V and 4 bases at J, with 10 bases between. The CDR3 is 13 residues long. Per germline, CDR1 MNHEY and CDR2 SVGAGI. CDR3 nucleotides: TGTGCCAGCAGCTACCGGGAGAATCAGCCCCAGCATTTT. This encodes CASSYRENQPQHF.

This clonotype appeared many times. V is TRBV29-1 and J is TRBJ2-7; D is undetermined. The CDR3 covers 12 residues. Trimming took off 6 bases at V and 5 bases at J, with 14 bases between the two ends. Germline V gene data show CDR1 as SQVTM and CDR2 as ANQGSEA. CDR3 DNA sequence: TGCAGCGTGGTCTCCTACGGCGACGAGCAGTACTTC. Translating it yields CSVVSYGDEQYF.

This clonotype showed up many times. The rearrangement links TRBV2 to TRBJ2-1; possibly TRBD2 for D (5 bases). Germline loops: CDR1 SNHLY, CDR2 FYNNEI. Trimming took 4 bases from V and 5 from J, leaving 18 bases between them. The CDR3 loop spans 16 amino acids. CDR3 sequence reads: CASSGPRTASNNEQFF. The CDR3 region has the DNA TGTGCCAGCAGTGGACCCCGGACTGCCTCGAACAATGAGCAGTTCTTC.

Remarks on this clonotype: A read error is possible here, since a much larger clone lies one base away. CDR3 region: CASTIGQGVYEQHF. The CDR3 DNA reads TGTGCCAGCACCATTGGACAGGGAGTCTACGAGCAGCACTTC. This chain connects TRBV6-5 to TRBJ2-7; 8 bases line up with TRBD1. The CDR3 is 14 residues long. The germline V gene encodes CDR1 MNHEY and CDR2 SVGAGI.

The V gene is TRBV7-9, the J gene TRBJ1-4; D gene ambiguous. V lost 1 base to trimming and J lost 8 bases, with 17 bases between them. In germline, CDR1 is SEHNR, CDR2 FQNEAQ (reference sequence). The CDR3 loop spans 16 amino acids. CDR3 nucleotide sequence: TGTGCCAGCAGCTTAGATCTCGGTTTGCAGGTCGAAAAACTGTTTTTT. It translates to CASSLDLGLQVEKLFF.

This clonotype has at least ten counts. The chain's CDR3 is CASSFWRTSGGAFTDTQYF. The CDR3, as DNA: TGTGCCAGCAGTTTTTGGAGGACTAGCGGGGGGGCCTTTACAGATACGCAGTATTTT. The V call is TRBV12-3 or TRBV12-4, the J call TRBJ2-3; TRBD2 matches 15 bases. CDR3 length: 19 amino acids. J gave up 3 bases and V 3 bases, and 10 bases lay outside the gene matches.

This clonotype was counted many times. The chain joins TRBV7-2 to TRBJ1-1; D not resolved. The CDR3 contains 14 residues. V shed 1 base and J shed 3 bases, with 9 bases lying between them. Germline values: CDR1 SGHTA, CDR2 FQGNSA. The CDR3 protein is CASSLVGSDTEAFF. The CDR3 DNA reads TGTGCCAGCAGCTTAGTAGGGTCAGACACTGAAGCTTTCTTT.

This clonotype was seen once. V usage is TRBV27 and J usage is TRBJ2-7; 8 bases fit TRBD1. Looked up from germline, CDR1 is MNHEY and CDR2 is SMNVEV (reference sequence). CDR3 size: 13 residues. V was clipped by 5 bases and J by 12 bases; unmatched bases: 12. CDR3 DNA sequence: TGTGCCAGCAGTCCCACCCGACAGGGGTCTGGGTACTTC. It translates to CASSPTRQGSGYF.

At least ten counts were recorded for this clonotype. V and J are TRBV20-1 and TRBJ1-5; no clear D gene. The CDR3 is 13 residues long. V was pared by 4 bases and J by 6 bases, with 13 bases between. Per germline, CDR1 DFQATT and CDR2 SNEGSKA (reference sequence). CDR3 loop: CSAIVGSSQPQHF. CDR3 coding DNA: TGCAGTGCTATAGTCGGCAGTAGTCAGCCCCAGCATTTT.

This clonotype has a count of ten or more. V gene TRBV10-3 combines with J gene TRBJ1-1; 9 positions agree with TRBD1. The junction had 27 bases not matched to a gene; V was cut back by 4 bases and J by 0 bases. Germline V gives CDR1 ENHRY, CDR2 SYGVKD. The CDR3 is 23 residues long. Here the CDR3 reads CAISGFAGPPGQGTITLNTEAFF. DNA for the CDR3: TGTGCCATCAGTGGATTCGCGGGCCCCCCGGGACAGGGTACCATCACCTTGAACACTGAAGCTTTCTTT.

This clonotype was seen many times. This chain joins TRBV7-6 and TRBJ1-1; D is possibly TRBD1 (5 bases). CDR3 length: 15 residues. The germline gives CDR1 SGHVS, CDR2 FNYEAQ. The V end lost 5 bases, the J end lost 4 bases, and 17 bases lay between the germline ends. CDR3 amino acids: CASSREGWGVTEAFF. The CDR3 nucleotides are TGTGCCAGCAGCCGAGAGGGCTGGGGGGTCACTGAAGCTTTCTTT.

In this sample, this clonotype turned up a few times. The chain joins TRBV28 to TRBJ2-2; the match to TRBD2 covers 7 bases. The V and J ends lost 2 bases and 4 bases, in that order; junction bases with no gene match: 19. Germline-derived CDR1 and CDR2 are MDHEN and SYDVKM. This CDR3 is built from 20 residues. The CDR3 coding sequence is TGTGCCAGCAGTTTAGGTGCGCCGGCGGATCGGGGGGTATTCACCGGGGAGCTGTTTTTT. This translates into CASSLGAPADRGVFTGELFF.

This clonotype was seen ten or more times. The V and J genes are TRBV4-3 and TRBJ2-3; 8 nucleotides line up with TRBD1. The ends lost 2 bases at V and 6 bases at J; junction bases unmatched: 7. In germline, CDR1 is LGHNA, CDR2 YSLEER. The CDR3 covers 15 residues. The CDR3 region is CASSQLDRGMDTQYF. As DNA, the CDR3 is TGCGCCAGCAGCCAATTAGACAGGGGAATGGATACGCAGTATTTT.